Here is one TCR beta chain with its context. Profiled with immunoSEQ multiplex PCR; TCRdb holds only in-frame clones, not every one. Seen here are roughly 80,000 clones, approximately 90% observed once, and the top ten hold about 3.2%. This sample was taken from a study of glioma-infiltrating T cells after dendritic cell vaccination. The source material was blood, sampled before dendritic cell vaccination. This clonotype was sampled from a human donor with glioblastoma.

CDR3 in amino acids: CASSQGLNYGYTF. The CDR3 coding sequence is TGTGCCAGCAGCCAGGGCCTAAACTATGGCTACACCTTC. This chain connects TRBV6-5 to TRBJ1-2; the D gene is possibly TRBD1 (5 bases). The CDR3 covers 13 residues. Trimming left V 6 bases short and J 2 bases short, with 10 bases between. Germline V gene data show CDR1 as MNHEY and CDR2 as SVGAGI.